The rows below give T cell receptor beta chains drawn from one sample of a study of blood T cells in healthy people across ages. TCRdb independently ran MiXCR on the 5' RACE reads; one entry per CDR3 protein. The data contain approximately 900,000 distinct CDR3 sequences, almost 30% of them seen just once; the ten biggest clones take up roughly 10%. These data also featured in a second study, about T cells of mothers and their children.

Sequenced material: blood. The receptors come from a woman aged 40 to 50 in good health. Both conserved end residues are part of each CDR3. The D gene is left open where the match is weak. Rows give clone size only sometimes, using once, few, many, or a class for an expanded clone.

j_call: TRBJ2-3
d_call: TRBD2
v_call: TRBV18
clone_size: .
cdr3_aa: CASSRTSSDTQYF
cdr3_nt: TGTGCCAGCTCCAGGACTAGCTCAGATACGCAGTATTTT

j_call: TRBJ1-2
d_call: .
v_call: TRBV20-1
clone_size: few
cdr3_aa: CSANNYGYTF
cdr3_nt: TGCAGTGCTAACAACTATGGCTACACCTTC

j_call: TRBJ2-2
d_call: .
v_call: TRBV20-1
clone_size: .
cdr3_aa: CSARDSWNTGELFF
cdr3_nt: TGCAGTGCCCGGGACTCATGGAACACCGGGGAGCTGTTTTTT

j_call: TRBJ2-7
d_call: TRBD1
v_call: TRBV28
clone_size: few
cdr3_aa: CATSQRDRGYEQYF
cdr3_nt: TGTGCCACCTCCCAAAGGGACAGGGGCTACGAGCAGTACTTC

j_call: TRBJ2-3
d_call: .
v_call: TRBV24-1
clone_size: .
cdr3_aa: CVTSDAPGRKSTDTQYF
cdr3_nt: TGTGTCACCAGTGACGCTCCGGGACGCAAAAGCACAGATACGCAGTATTTT

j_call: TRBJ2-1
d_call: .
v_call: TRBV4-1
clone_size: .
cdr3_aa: CASSQERGANEQFF
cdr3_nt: TGCGCCAGCAGCCAAGAGAGGGGGGCCAATGAGCAGTTCTTC

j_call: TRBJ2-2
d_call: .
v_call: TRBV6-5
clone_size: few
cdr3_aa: CVSSYLGIDTGELFF
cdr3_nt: TGTGTCAGCAGTTACTTAGGGATCGACACCGGGGAGCTGTTTTTT

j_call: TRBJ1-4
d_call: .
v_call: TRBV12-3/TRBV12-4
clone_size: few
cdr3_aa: CASRGANEKLFF
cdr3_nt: TGTGCCAGCCGGGGTGCTAATGAAAAACTGTTTTTT

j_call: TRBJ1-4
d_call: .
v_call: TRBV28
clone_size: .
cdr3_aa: CASSQQGNEEKLFF
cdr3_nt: TGTGCCAGCAGCCAACAGGGAAATGAAGAAAAACTGTTTTTT

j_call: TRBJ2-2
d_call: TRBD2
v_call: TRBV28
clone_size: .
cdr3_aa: CACSLGQGGYPGELFF
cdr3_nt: TGTGCCTGCAGTCTCGGGCAGGGAGGGTACCCCGGGGAGCTGTTTTTT

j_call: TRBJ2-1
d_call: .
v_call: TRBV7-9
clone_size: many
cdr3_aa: CASSQGFYNEQFF
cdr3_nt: TGTGCCAGCAGCCAGGGTTTTTACAATGAGCAGTTCTTC

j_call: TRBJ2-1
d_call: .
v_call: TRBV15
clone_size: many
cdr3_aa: CATSLRNEQFF
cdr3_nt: TGTGCCACCAGTTTAAGGAATGAGCAGTTCTTC

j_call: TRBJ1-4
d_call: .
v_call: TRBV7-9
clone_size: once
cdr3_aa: CASSLAPDGVPRKVDEKLFF
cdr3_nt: TGTGCCAGCAGCTTAGCCCCTGACGGGGTTCCTAGGAAAGTCGATGAAAAACTGTTTTTT

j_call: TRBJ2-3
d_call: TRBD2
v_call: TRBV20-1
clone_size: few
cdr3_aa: CSARIPPRGRGGPTDTQYF
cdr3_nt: TGCAGTGCTAGGATTCCCCCTCGTGGGCGCGGGGGGCCCACAGATACGCAGTATTTT

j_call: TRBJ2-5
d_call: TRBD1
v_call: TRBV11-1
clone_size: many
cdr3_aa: CASSLGGTVQETQYF
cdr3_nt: TGTGCCAGCAGCTTAGGGGGGACAGTTCAAGAGACCCAGTACTTC

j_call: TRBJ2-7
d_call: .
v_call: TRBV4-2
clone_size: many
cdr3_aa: CASSQEGASSSYEQYF
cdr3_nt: TGTGCCAGCAGCCAAGAGGGGGCTTCCAGCTCCTACGAGCAGTACTTC

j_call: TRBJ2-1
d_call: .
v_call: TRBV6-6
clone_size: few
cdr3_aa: CASTPPRGEGYNEQFF
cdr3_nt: TGTGCCAGCACCCCACCGCGGGGTGAGGGGTACAATGAGCAGTTCTTC

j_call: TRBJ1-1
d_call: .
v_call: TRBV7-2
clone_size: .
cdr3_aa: CASGLLQGSGQAFF
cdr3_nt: TGTGCCAGCGGACTATTACAGGGAAGTGGACAGGCTTTCTTT

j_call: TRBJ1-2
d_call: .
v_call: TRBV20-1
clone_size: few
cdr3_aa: CSASAGNGYTF
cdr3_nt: TGCAGTGCTAGCGCCGGGAATGGCTACACCTTC

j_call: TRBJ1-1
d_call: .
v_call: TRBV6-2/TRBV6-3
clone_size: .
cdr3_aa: CASSYPPGTGLNTEAFF
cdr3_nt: TGCGCCAGCAGTTACCCCCCCGGAACAGGGTTGAACACTGAAGCTTTCTTT

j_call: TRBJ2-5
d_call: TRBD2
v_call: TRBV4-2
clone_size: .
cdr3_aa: CASSQEETSGGPLLETQYF
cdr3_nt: TGTGCCAGCAGCCAAGAGGAGACTAGCGGGGGGCCCTTGTTAGAGACCCAGTACTTC

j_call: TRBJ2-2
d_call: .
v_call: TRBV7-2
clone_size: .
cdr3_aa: CALTRADTGELFF
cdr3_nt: TGTGCCCTTACGAGGGCGGACACCGGGGAGCTGTTTTTT

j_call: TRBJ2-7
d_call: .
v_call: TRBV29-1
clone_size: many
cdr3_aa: CSVGQDEQYF
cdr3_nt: TGCAGCGTTGGGCAGGACGAGCAGTACTTC

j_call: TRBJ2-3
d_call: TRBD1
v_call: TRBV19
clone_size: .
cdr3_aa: CASQGAFTDTQYF
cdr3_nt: TGTGCCAGTCAGGGGGCCTTCACAGATACGCAGTATTTT

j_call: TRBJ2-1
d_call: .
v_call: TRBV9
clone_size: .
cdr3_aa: CASSPQTGTAFYNEQFF
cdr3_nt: TGTGCCAGCAGCCCCCAGACGGGGACTGCTTTTTACAATGAGCAGTTCTTC

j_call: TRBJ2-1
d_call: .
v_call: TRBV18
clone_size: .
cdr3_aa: CASSPGGRGRTNEQFF
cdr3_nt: TGTGCCAGCTCACCCGGGGGGCGGGGAAGGACCAATGAGCAGTTCTTC

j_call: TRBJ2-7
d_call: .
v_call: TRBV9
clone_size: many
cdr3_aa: CAGTDPDEQYF
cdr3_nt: TGTGCCGGCACGGATCCGGACGAGCAGTACTTC

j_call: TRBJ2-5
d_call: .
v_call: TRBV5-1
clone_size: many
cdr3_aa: CASSLTPSRVRETQYF
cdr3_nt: TGCGCCAGCAGCTTGACCCCCTCGAGGGTTCGAGAGACCCAGTACTTC

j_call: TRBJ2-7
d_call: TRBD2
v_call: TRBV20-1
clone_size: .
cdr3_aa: CSAPGRGGSYEQYF
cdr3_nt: TGCAGTGCTCCCGGGAGGGGCGGCTCCTACGAGCAGTACTTC

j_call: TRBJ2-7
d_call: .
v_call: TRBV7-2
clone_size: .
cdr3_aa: CASSLDGSYERYF
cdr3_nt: TGTGCCAGCAGCTTAGATGGGTCCTACGAGCGGTACTTC

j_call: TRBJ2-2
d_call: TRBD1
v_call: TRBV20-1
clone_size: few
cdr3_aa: CSASRDRGVGELFF
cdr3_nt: TGCAGTGCTTCTCGGGACAGGGGGGTCGGGGAGCTGTTTTTT

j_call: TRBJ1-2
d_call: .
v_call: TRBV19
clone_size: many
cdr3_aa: CASTQTNYGYTF
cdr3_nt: TGTGCCAGTACACAGACTAACTATGGCTACACCTTC

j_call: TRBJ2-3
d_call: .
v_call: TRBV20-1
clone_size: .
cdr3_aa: CSARAVPGGTDTQYF
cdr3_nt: TGCAGTGCTAGAGCGGTCCCCGGGGGCACAGATACGCAGTATTTT

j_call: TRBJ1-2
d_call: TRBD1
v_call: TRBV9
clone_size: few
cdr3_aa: CASSVATGDTYGYTF
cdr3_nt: TGTGCCAGCAGCGTAGCAACAGGGGATACCTATGGCTACACCTTC

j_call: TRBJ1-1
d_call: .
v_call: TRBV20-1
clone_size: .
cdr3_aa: CSARHGVGVTEAFF
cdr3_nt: TGCAGTGCTAGGCACGGGGTCGGGGTCACTGAAGCTTTCTTT

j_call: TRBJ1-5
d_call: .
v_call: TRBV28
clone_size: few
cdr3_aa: CAAVEYSNQPQHF
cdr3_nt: TGTGCCGCGGTCGAATATAGCAATCAGCCCCAGCATTTT

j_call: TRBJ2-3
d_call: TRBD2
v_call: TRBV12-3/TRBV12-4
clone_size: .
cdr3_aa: CASSFRASGGPTVSADTQYF
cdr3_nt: TGTGCCAGCAGTTTTCGGGCTAGCGGGGGACCTACTGTGAGCGCAGATACGCAGTATTTT

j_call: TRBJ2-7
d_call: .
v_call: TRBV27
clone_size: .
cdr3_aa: CASRRGTGAYEQYF
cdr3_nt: TGTGCCAGCAGGCGGGGGACAGGAGCTTACGAGCAGTACTTC

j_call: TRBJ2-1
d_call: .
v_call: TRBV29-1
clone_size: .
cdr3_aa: CSVIPARGNNEQFF
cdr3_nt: TGCAGCGTCATTCCAGCCCGGGGAAACAATGAGCAGTTCTTC

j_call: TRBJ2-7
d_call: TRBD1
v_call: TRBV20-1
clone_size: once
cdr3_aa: CSAKKQGSEQYF
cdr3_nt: TGCAGTGCTAAGAAACAGGGGAGCGAGCAGTACTTC

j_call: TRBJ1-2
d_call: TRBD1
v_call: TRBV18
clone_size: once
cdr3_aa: CVSSPDRVKDGYTF
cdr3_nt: TGTGTCAGCTCGCCCGACAGGGTTAAGGATGGCTACACCTTC

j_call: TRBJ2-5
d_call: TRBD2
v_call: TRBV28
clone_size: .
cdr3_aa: CASSPGTRGSETQYF
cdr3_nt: TGTGCCAGCAGTCCCGGGACTAGAGGGTCCGAGACCCAGTACTTC

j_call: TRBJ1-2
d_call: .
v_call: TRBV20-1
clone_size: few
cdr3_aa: CSARDLYGSGRDPGPYGYTF
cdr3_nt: TGCAGTGCTAGAGATTTGTACGGGTCGGGTCGCGACCCCGGACCCTATGGCTACACCTTC

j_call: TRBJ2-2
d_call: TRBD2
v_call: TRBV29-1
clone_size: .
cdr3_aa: CSVVAGGNTGELFF
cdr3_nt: TGCAGCGTTGTAGCGGGGGGGAACACCGGGGAGCTGTTTTTT